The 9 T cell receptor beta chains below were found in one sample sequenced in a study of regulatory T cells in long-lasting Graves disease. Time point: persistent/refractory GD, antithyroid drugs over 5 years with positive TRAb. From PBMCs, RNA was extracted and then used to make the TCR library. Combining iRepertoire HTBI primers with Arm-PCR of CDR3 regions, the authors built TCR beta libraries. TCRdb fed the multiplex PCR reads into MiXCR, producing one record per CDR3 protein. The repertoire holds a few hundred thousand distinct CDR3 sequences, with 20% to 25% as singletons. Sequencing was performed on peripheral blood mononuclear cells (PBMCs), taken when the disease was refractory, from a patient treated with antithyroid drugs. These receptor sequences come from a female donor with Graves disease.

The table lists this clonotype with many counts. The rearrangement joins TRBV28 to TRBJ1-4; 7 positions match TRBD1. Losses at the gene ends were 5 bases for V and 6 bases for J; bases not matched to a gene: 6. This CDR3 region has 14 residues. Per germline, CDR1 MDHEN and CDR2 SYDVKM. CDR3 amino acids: CASSGGTEHEKLFF. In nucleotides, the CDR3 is TGTGCCAGCAGTGGGGGGACAGAACATGAAAAACTGTTTTTT.

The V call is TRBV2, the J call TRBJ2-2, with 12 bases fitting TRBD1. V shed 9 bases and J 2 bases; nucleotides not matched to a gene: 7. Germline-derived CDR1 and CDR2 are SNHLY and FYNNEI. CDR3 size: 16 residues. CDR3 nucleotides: TGTGCCAGAGAACCGGGACAGGGGGCAAACACCGGGGAGCTGTTTTTT. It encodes CAREPGQGANTGELFF. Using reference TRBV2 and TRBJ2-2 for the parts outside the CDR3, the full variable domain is EPEVTQTPSHQVTQMGQEVILRCVPISNHLYFYWYRQILGQKVEFLVSFYNNEISEKSEIFDDQFSVERPDGSNFTLKIRSTKLEDSAMYFCAREPGQGANTGELFFGEGSRLTVL.

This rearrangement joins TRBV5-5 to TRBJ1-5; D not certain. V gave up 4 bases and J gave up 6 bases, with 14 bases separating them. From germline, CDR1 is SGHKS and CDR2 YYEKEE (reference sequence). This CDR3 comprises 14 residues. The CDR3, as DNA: TGTGCCAGCAGCCCCACTACTCAAACTCAGCCCCAGCATTTT. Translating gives CASSPTTQTQPQHF.

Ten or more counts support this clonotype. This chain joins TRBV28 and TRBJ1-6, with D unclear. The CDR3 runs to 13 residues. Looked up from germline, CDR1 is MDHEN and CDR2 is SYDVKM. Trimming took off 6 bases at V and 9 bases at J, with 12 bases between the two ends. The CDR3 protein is CASSPDGGSPLHF. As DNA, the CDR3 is TGTGCCAGCAGCCCGGACGGAGGTTCACCCCTCCACTTT.

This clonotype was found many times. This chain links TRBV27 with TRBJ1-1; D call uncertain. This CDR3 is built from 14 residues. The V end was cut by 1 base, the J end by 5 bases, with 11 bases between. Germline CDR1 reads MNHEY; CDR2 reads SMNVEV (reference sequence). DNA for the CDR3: TGTGCCAGCAGTTTATGGCGAGGGAATACTGAAGCTTTCTTT. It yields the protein CASSLWRGNTEAFF.

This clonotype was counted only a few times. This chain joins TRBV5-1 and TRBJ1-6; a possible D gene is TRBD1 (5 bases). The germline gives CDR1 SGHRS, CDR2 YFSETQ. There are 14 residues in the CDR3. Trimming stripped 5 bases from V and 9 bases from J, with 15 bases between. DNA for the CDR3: TGCGCCAGCAGACAGGACCTTTGGGCTTCACCCCTCCACTTT. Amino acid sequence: CASRQDLWASPLHF.

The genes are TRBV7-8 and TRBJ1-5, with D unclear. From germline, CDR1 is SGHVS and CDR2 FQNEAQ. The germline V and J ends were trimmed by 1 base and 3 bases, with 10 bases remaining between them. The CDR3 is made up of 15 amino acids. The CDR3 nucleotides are TGTGCCAGCAGCTTAGATGGGGAACCCAATCAGCCCCAGCATTTT. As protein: CASSLDGEPNQPQHF.

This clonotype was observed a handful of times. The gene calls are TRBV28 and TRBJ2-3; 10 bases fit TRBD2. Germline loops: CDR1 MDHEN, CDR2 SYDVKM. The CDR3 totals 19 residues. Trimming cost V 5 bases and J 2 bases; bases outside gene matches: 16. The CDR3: CASSLPASGSRKNTDTQYF. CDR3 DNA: TGTGCCAGCAGTCTCCCAGCTAGCGGGAGTCGAAAGAACACAGATACGCAGTATTTT.

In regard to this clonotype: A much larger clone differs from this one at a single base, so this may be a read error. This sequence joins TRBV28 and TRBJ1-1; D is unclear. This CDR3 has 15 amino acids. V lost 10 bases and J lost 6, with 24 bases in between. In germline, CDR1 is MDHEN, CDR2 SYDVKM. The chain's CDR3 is CANRLPDSGEAEAFF. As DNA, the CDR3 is TGTGCCAACAGACTTCCAGATTCTGGAGAGGCTGAAGCTTTCTTT.